Below, 32 T cell receptor beta chains from the same sample are listed, as sequenced in a study of cytomegalovirus exposure and HLA in healthy donors. A multiplex PCR was run with 60 Vbeta primers and 13 Jbeta primers. Method: immunoSEQ multiplex PCR; TCRdb's copy keeps in-frame clones and lacks some. The data hold 180,000 or so clones, with just over 70% observed a single time. Sequenced: PBMCs. The receptors were gathered from a human donor in good health.

The chain recombines TRBV7-9 with TRBJ1-6; TRBD1 might be the D (5 bases). The CDR3 contains 13 residues. V dropped 5 bases and J dropped 9 bases, with 11 bases sitting between them. Germline V gene lookup returns CDR1 SEHNR and CDR2 FQNEAQ (reference sequence). The CDR3 region has the DNA TGTGCCAGCAGCGGAACCGGGGGTTCACCCCTCCACTTT. It translates to CASSGTGGSPLHF. Looking up the rest from reference TRBV7-9 and TRBJ1-6 gives the full variable domain: DTGVSQNPRHKITKRGQNVTFRCDPISEHNRLYWYRQTLGQGPEFLTYFQNEAQLEKSRLLSDRFSAERPKGSFSTLEIQRTEQGDSAMYLCASSGTGGSPLHFGNGTRLTVT.

The CDR3 coding sequence is TGCGCCAGCGGACCGCGGACAGGGAATGACTTAATCTACGAGCAGTACTTC. This sequence encodes CASGPRTGNDLIYEQYF. The chain has TRBV23-1 and TRBJ2-7; 8 positions match TRBD1. TRBV23-1 is classed as an ORF, of uncertain function. V was pared by 8 bases and J by 3 bases, with 18 bases of the junction left unmatched. The length of the CDR3 is 17 residues.

The table lists this clone with a few counts. The J gene is TRBJ2-7, the V gene TRBV7-9; 12 bases map to TRBD2. The CDR3 totals 15 residues. Trimming took 3 bases from V and 2 from J; bases not matched to a gene: 2. Germline V CDR1 and CDR2: SEHNR, FQNEAQ (reference sequence). In DNA, the CDR3 is TGTGCCAGCAGCTTCACTAGCGGGGGGCCCTACGAGCAGTACTTC. Its protein is CASSFTSGGPYEQYF.

This clone occurred a few times. The rearrangement joins TRBV6-6 to TRBJ1-1, with 7 nucleotides matching TRBD1. CDR1 MNHNY and CDR2 SVGAGI come from the germline V gene (reference sequence). The CDR3 has 16 residues. V dropped 11 bases and J dropped 0; count of bases not matched to a gene: 15. CDR3 bases: TGTGCCGGGATGCTCCGACAGGGAGGTATGAACACTGAAGCTTTCTTT. Translating gives CAGMLRQGGMNTEAFF.

This sequence joins TRBV5-4 and TRBJ1-6; 9 bases map to TRBD1. The V segment lost 5 bases and the J segment 5 bases; nucleotides outside the gene matches: 8. The CDR3 runs 16 residues. Germline V gene sequence: CDR1 SGHNT, CDR2 YYREEE (reference sequence). CDR3 protein: CASRDFRDRDNSPLHF. CDR3 nucleotides: TGTGCCAGCAGGGACTTCCGGGACAGGGATAATTCACCCCTCCACTTT. The entire variable domain, with the rest obtained from reference TRBV5-4 and TRBJ1-6, is as follows: ETGVTQSPTHLIKTRGQQVTLRCSSQSGHNTVSWYQQALGQGPQFIFQYYREEENGRGNFPPRFSGLQFPNYSSELNVNALELDDSALYLCASRDFRDRDNSPLHFGNGTRLTVT.

The genes are TRBV19 and TRBJ2-6; TRBD1 is a possible D gene (5 bases). V was trimmed by 2 bases and J by 1 base, leaving 6 bases between them. Germline V gene data show CDR1 as LNHDA and CDR2 as SQIVND (reference sequence). The CDR3 is 15 residues long. CDR3: CASSIRTSGANVLTF. The CDR3 nucleotides are TGTGCCAGTAGTATACGGACATCTGGGGCCAACGTCCTGACTTTC.

The V and J genes are TRBV30 and TRBJ1-1, with a tentative D call TRBD1 (6 bases). The CDR3 has 13 residues. The V gene's germline CDR1 is GTSNPN and CDR2 SVGIG (reference sequence). Trimming removed 4 bases at V and 1 base at J, with 10 bases between. This chain's CDR3 is CAWTQGTNTEAFF. The CDR3 bases are TGTGCCTGGACGCAGGGGACGAACACTGAAGCTTTCTTT.

The V and J genes are TRBV6-6 and TRBJ1-6; D is uncertain. CDR1 and CDR2 (germline): MNHNY, SVGAGI (reference sequence). This CDR3 has 13 amino acids. Trimming pared 4 bases from V and 8 bases from J, leaving 9 bases between. The CDR3 nucleotides are TGTGCCAGCAGTTCCCGGGAGTATTCACCCCTCCACTTT. It specifies CASSSREYSPLHF.

The V call is TRBV10-3, the J call TRBJ1-2; TRBD1 might be the D (6 bases). V was clipped by 6 bases and J by 1 base, with 12 bases between them. Per germline, CDR1 ENHRY and CDR2 SYGVKD. This CDR3 contains 14 residues. This chain's CDR3 is CAISTGTINYGYTF. In DNA form, the CDR3 reads TGTGCCATCAGCACCGGGACAATTAACTATGGCTACACCTTC.

The V call is TRBV6-6, the J call TRBJ1-1, with TRBD1 matching 8 bases. The length of the CDR3 is 13 residues. J lost 6 bases, V lost 4 bases, and 4 bases had no gene match. The germline V gene has CDR1 MNHNY and CDR2 SVGAGI (reference sequence). The CDR3 loop is CASSFGQGAEAFF. CDR3 DNA: TGTGCCAGCAGTTTCGGACAGGGCGCTGAAGCTTTCTTT.

This clone was recorded a few times. The chain combines TRBV7-8 with TRBJ1-1; 8 positions agree with TRBD1. Looked up from germline, CDR1 is SGHVS and CDR2 is FQNEAQ. With 4 bases clipped from V and 5 bases from J, the junction kept 12 bases outside the gene matches. CDR3 length: 16 residues. CDR3 sequence (DNA): TGTGCCAGCAGCTCCAGTCCAGGGGGCGTTTGGACTGAAGCTTTCTTT. Translated, it gives CASSSSPGGVWTEAFF.

V is TRBV7-2 and J is TRBJ2-3, with 7 bases identical to TRBD1. Germline V lookup: CDR1 SGHTA, CDR2 FQGNSA. The CDR3 has 14 residues. Unmatched junction bases numbered 9, after V lost 5 bases and J lost 7 bases. The CDR3 loop is CASSPRQGWNTQYF. CDR3 bases: TGTGCCAGCAGCCCCCGACAGGGATGGAATACGCAGTATTTT.

CDR3 protein: CASSGGKENSPLHF. CDR3 nucleotides: TGCGCCAGCAGCGGGGGCAAGGAAAATTCACCCCTCCACTTT. This sequence joins TRBV5-1 and TRBJ1-6; D may be TRBD1 (6 bases). The CDR3 runs to 14 residues. Trimming shortened V by 4 bases and J by 7 bases, and 12 bases separated the two germline ends. Per the germline V gene, CDR1 is SGHRS and CDR2 is YFSETQ.

The CDR3 loop reads CAIRGDSPDHSYNEQFF. CDR3 sequence (DNA): TGTGCCATCAGGGGGGACAGTCCCGATCACTCCTACAATGAGCAGTTCTTC. The rearrangement joins TRBV10-3 to TRBJ2-1; TRBD1 matches 7 bases. The CDR3 spans 17 residues. The trim removed 6 bases at V and 0 bases at J, leaving 11 bases unmatched. Looked up from germline, CDR1 is ENHRY and CDR2 is SYGVKD.

This chain joins TRBV19 and TRBJ1-2; unclear D gene. From germline, CDR1 is LNHDA and CDR2 SQIVND (reference sequence). The V and J ends lost 3 bases and 3 bases respectively, with 8 bases between them. The CDR3 extends over 13 amino acids. This CDR3 reads CASSISVDYGYTF. CDR3 coding DNA: TGTGCCAGTAGTATCTCGGTGGACTATGGCTACACCTTC. Based on the CDR3 plus reference TRBV19 and TRBJ1-2, the full variable domain is DGGITQSPKYLFRKEGQNVTLSCEQNLNHDAMYWYRQDPGQGLRLIYYSQIVNDFQKGDIAEGYSVSREKKESFPLTVTSAQKNPTAFYLCASSISVDYGYTFGSGTRLTVV.

The chain has TRBV6-5 and TRBJ1-1; a weak D match, TRBD1 (6 bases). There are 14 residues in the CDR3. V gave up 6 bases and J gave up 7 bases, with 18 bases separating them. CDR1 and CDR2 from the germline V gene are MNHEY and SVGAGI. Written as DNA, the CDR3 is TGTGCCAGCAGCCCATCCAGGGGCGGAGGTGAAGCTTTCTTT. Protein product: CASSPSRGGGEAFF.

This sequence joins TRBV7-2 and TRBJ2-2, with TRBD1 matching 8 bases. The CDR3 has 17 amino acids. Trimming at V came to 0 bases and at J to 5 bases, leaving 8 bases not matched to a gene. Germline CDR1 reads SGHTA; CDR2 reads FQGNSA. CDR3 DNA sequence: TGTGCCAGCAGCTTAGCGACTGACAGGGGAGCGACCGGGGAGCTGTTTTTT. Its translation: CASSLATDRGATGELFF. The entire variable domain, with the rest obtained from reference TRBV7-2 and TRBJ2-2, is as follows: GAGVSQSPSNKVTEKGKDVELRCDPISGHTALYWYRQSLGQGLEFLIYFQGNSAPDKSGLPSDRFSAERTGGSVSTLTIQRTQQEDSAVYLCASSLATDRGATGELFFGEGSRLTVL.

The rearrangement uses TRBV6-4 and TRBJ2-2; 7 bases fit TRBD2. The V gene end was trimmed by 3 bases and the J gene end by 3 bases; junction bases not matched to a gene: 7. The CDR3 is 16 residues long. Germline CDR1 MRHNA, CDR2 SNTAGT. CDR3 sequence reads: CASSDHGGGYTGELFF. Written as DNA, the CDR3 is TGTGCCAGCAGTGATCACGGCGGGGGTTACACCGGGGAGCTGTTTTTT.

The count of this clone is one. This sequence joins TRBV11-3 and TRBJ2-5; D might be TRBD2 (6 bases). V shed 3 bases and J shed 5 bases, with 10 bases lying between them. Germline CDR1 reads SGHNT; CDR2 reads YENEEA. The CDR3 runs to 13 residues. The CDR3 DNA reads TGTGCCAGCAGCTTGGCTAGCGCGGAGACCCAGTACTTC. Its translation is CASSLASAETQYF.

The chain has TRBV5-6 and TRBJ1-5, with no clear D. The V end was cut by 0 bases, the J end by 0 bases, with 10 bases between. CDR3 length equals 16 residues. CDR1 is SGHDT, CDR2 YYEEEE, per germline. The CDR3 protein is CASSLGANPSNQPQHF. CDR3 in DNA: TGTGCCAGCAGCTTGGGTGCTAACCCTAGCAATCAGCCCCAGCATTTT. Full variable domain (outside the CDR3, taken from reference TRBV5-6 and TRBJ1-5): DAGVTQSPTHLIKTRGQQVTLRCSPKSGHDTVSWYQQALGQGPQFIFQYYEEEERQRGNFPDRFSGHQFPNYSSELNVNALLLGDSALYLCASSLGANPSNQPQHFGDGTRLSIL.

V usage is TRBV27 and J usage is TRBJ2-5; 8 nucleotides match TRBD2. The CDR3 sequence is 14 residues long. V dropped 5 bases and J dropped 6; count of bases not matched to a gene: 8. Germline CDR1 and CDR2: MNHEY and SMNVEV (reference sequence). The CDR3 loop reads CASSGPGGFKTQYF. The CDR3 bases are TGTGCCAGCAGTGGACCGGGGGGGTTTAAGACCCAGTACTTC.

This chain joins TRBV5-4 and TRBJ2-5; TRBD1 might be the D (6 bases). V was cut by 5 bases and J by 0 bases, with 8 bases left in between. CDR3 length: 13 residues. Germline CDR1 SGHNT, CDR2 YYREEE (reference sequence). The CDR3 reads CASRRQDQETQYF. CDR3 nucleotide sequence: TGTGCCAGCAGACGACAGGACCAAGAGACCCAGTACTTC.

The V and J genes are TRBV19 and TRBJ1-1; 7 bases fit TRBD1. Germline trimming cut 6 bases from V and 3 bases from J; bases unmatched to any gene: 16. There are 17 residues in the CDR3. The V gene's germline CDR1 is LNHDA and CDR2 SQIVND (reference sequence). CDR3 sequence: CASSGKTGSIEDTEAFF. Written as DNA, the CDR3 is TGTGCCAGTAGCGGAAAGACAGGGTCGATCGAGGACACTGAAGCTTTCTTT.

This sequence joins TRBV5-1 and TRBJ1-3; tentative D call: TRBD1 (5 bases). The CDR3 is 17 residues long. Germline V gives CDR1 SGHRS, CDR2 YFSETQ. Between the trimmed V and J ends, which lost 1 base and 4 bases, there was a span of 18 bases. The CDR3 nucleotides are TGCGCCAGCAGCTTGAGCGGAGGGGCATTTGGAGGAAACACCATATATTTT. Translating gives CASSLSGGAFGGNTIYF.

This rearrangement joins TRBV6-5 to TRBJ2-5, with 9 nucleotides matching TRBD2. Trimming cost V 0 bases and J 5 bases; bases outside gene matches: 7. CDR1 is MNHEY, CDR2 SVGAGI, per germline. The CDR3 contains 16 residues. The CDR3 DNA reads as TGTGCCAGCAGTTACTCAAGGGGACTAGCAGGGGAGACCCAGTACTTC. Amino acid sequence: CASSYSRGLAGETQYF.

The chain recombines TRBV9 with TRBJ2-7; TRBD1 is a possible D gene (7 bases). The CDR3 totals 13 residues. CDR1 SGDLS and CDR2 YYNGEE come from the germline V gene. Trimming pared 6 bases from V and 5 bases from J, leaving 15 bases between. The CDR3 region is CASTRGDPDEQYF. The CDR3 DNA reads TGTGCCAGCACCAGGGGGGATCCCGACGAGCAGTACTTC.

This clone has a single count. V is TRBV25-1 and J is TRBJ1-2, with D hard to call. Trimming left V 2 bases short and J 4 bases short, with 5 bases between. The CDR3 runs to 12 residues. The V gene's germline CDR1 is MGHDK and CDR2 SYGVNS. The CDR3 sequence: CASSEGLYGYTF. The CDR3 DNA follows: TGTGCCAGCAGTGAAGGACTCTATGGCTACACCTTC.

A remark on this clone: Relative to the germline gene, one junction end is altered; a read error may explain this. This sample includes further DNA sequences coding for the same CDR3. The chain carries TRBV13 and TRBJ2-3, with D maybe TRBD2 (7 bases). The CDR3 is 15 amino acids. Germline CDR1 PRHDT, CDR2 FYEKMQ (reference sequence). The CDR3 coding sequence is TGCGCCAGCAGCTTGAGGGGGGGCGCAGCAGATACGCAGTATTTT. Its protein product is CASSLRGGAADTQYF.

This clone was observed a handful of times. The CDR3 sequence is CASRPQRLGPTEAFF. The DNA for the CDR3 is TGTGCCAGCAGACCGCAGAGGTTGGGGCCCACTGAAGCTTTCTTT. The gene calls are TRBV27 and TRBJ1-1; possible D gene TRBD1, 5 bases. The CDR3 totals 15 residues. The germline CDR1 and CDR2 sequences are MNHEY and SMNVEV (reference sequence). V gave up 6 bases and J gave up 4 bases, with 18 bases separating them.

As to this clone: The sample contains more than one DNA sequence encoding this CDR3. This chain uses TRBV6-1 with TRBJ2-7, with TRBD1 identical over 7 bases. V trimming: 4 bases; J trimming: 2 bases; junction bases outside the gene matches: 8. The CDR3 is made up of 15 amino acids. Germline V gene lookup returns CDR1 MNHNS and CDR2 SASEGT. Here the CDR3 reads CASSGYGDSPYEQYF. DNA for the CDR3: TGTGCCAGCAGTGGGTATGGGGACAGCCCCTACGAGCAGTACTTC.

The gene calls are TRBV5-4 and TRBJ1-1, with a weak D call TRBD1 (6 bases). Germline-derived CDR1 and CDR2 are SGHNT and YYREEE (reference sequence). There are 16 residues in the CDR3. The V end lost 3 bases, the J end lost 3 bases, and 18 bases lay between the germline ends. Written as DNA, the CDR3 is TGTGCCAGCAGCTCAACAGGGTTGGTGGGCTACACTGAAGCTTTCTTT. This sequence encodes CASSSTGLVGYTEAFF.

This clone was counted once. The CDR3 region is CASSALTGKSGYGYTF. In DNA, the CDR3 is TGTGCCAGCAGCGCCCTAACCGGGAAGAGTGGCTATGGCTACACCTTC. This rearrangement joins TRBV11-2 to TRBJ1-2, with unresolved D. CDR3 length: 16 amino acids. In germline, CDR1 is SGHAT, CDR2 FQNNGV. The V gene lost 5 bases and the J gene lost 4 bases, with 20 bases spanning the gap. The full variable domain, completed using reference TRBV11-2 and TRBJ1-2, is EAGVAQSPRYKIIEKRQSVAFWCNPISGHATLYWYQQILGQGPKLLIQFQNNGVVDDSQLPKDRFSAERLKGVDSTLKIQPAKLEDSAVYLCASSALTGKSGYGYTFGSGTRLTVV.